The clone carrying this TCR beta chain was detected a few times. Its antigen is not known. This record comes from a study of beta chain features in type 1 diabetes. About the study: Examination spanned some 100 million sorted cells from all samples.

Sequencing targeted expressed TCRB transcripts, as all isolated RNA had been reverse transcribed. Generated by immunoSEQ multiplex PCR, the TCRdb table keeps only in-frame clones and is missing some. The sample carries about 300,000 clones, approximately 8% recorded once. Notes on the study in general: Possible PCR preference for shorter templates applied equally to patients and controls. Naive, central memory and regulatory TCRB repertoires appeared more similar among patients than healthy donors.

Trimming took off 6 bases at V and 10 bases at J, with 22 bases between the two ends. The germline V gene encodes CDR1 SGHAT and CDR2 FQNNGV. The CDR3 covers 15 residues. All sorted populations exceeded 95% purity. This chain uses TRBV11-2 with TRBJ2-1; TRBD2 might be the D (5 bases). The sequence was obtained from a woman under 30 in good health. The sample was central memory CD4+ T cells from blood. The CDR3 bases are TGTGCCAGCAGTCCTACCCGAAAGAGGGATCGGGAGCAGTTCTTC. Translated, it gives CASSPTRKRDREQFF.